The text below deals with one T cell receptor beta chain. From the 5' RACE reads, TCRdb called clonotypes with MiXCR, one entry per CDR3 protein. The repertoire has approximately 110,000 distinct CDR3 sequences, less than 25% of them found once; the top ten carry around 12%. The sample comes from a study of CD8 T cells in ankylosing spondylitis. CDR1 LGHNA and CDR2 YNFKEQ come from the germline V gene. The CDR3 runs to 17 residues. J lost 0 bases, V lost 4 bases, and 9 bases had no gene match. The clonotype originates from a male donor with ankylosing spondylitis. The sample was synovial fluid, either unsorted or a sorted T cell fraction (not recorded which). The V call is TRBV4-2, the J call TRBJ2-7; TRBD2 agrees at 10 bases. The CDR3 here is CASSREVAGGSSYEQYF. The CDR3 nucleotides are TGTGCCAGCAGCCGGGAAGTAGCGGGAGGAAGCTCCTACGAGCAGTACTTC.